A single sample gave rise to the 7 T cell receptor beta chains below, sequenced in a study of PD-1 blockade in mismatch repair-deficient tumors. Sequencing used immunoSEQ multiplex PCR; TCRdb keeps in-frame clones, though not all of them. The sample records some 84,000 clones, about 84% being singletons. This specimen was peripheral blood, taken 12 weeks after starting pembrolizumab. The receptors here all came from an adult with mismatch repair-deficient cancer.

This clone came up once. The rearrangement uses TRBV5-6 and TRBJ1-1; tentatively, D is TRBD1 (6 bases). V dropped 4 bases and J dropped 4 bases, with 20 bases sitting between them. Looked up from germline, CDR1 is SGHDT and CDR2 is YYEEEE. CDR3 size: 16 residues. CDR3 coding DNA: TGTGCCAGCAGCGGGAGAGCTACAGGGATCTTCACTGAAGCTTTCTTT. Its protein product is CASSGRATGIFTEAFF.

The J gene is TRBJ2-1, the V gene TRBV6-6; no reliable D call. The CDR3 spans 14 residues. Trimming left V 6 bases short and J 0 bases short, with 9 bases between. Germline CDR1 MNHNY, CDR2 SVGAGI (reference sequence). The CDR3 here is CASSHRSSYNEQFF. In DNA form, the CDR3 reads TGTGCCAGCAGCCATCGGAGCTCCTACAATGAGCAGTTCTTC.

CDR3 sequence reads: CASSRSGDIGANVLTF. The CDR3, as DNA: TGTGCCAGCAGCCGTTCAGGGGATATAGGGGCCAACGTCCTGACTTTC. The chain links TRBV5-4 to TRBJ2-6; D may be TRBD1 (6 bases). Trimming pared 4 bases from V and 4 bases from J, leaving 15 bases between. Germline V lookup: CDR1 SGHNT, CDR2 YYREEE (reference sequence). This CDR3 region has 16 residues.

This clone was counted only a few times. V usage is TRBV2 and J usage is TRBJ2-7; TRBD2 agrees at 7 bases. Germline values: CDR1 SNHLY, CDR2 FYNNEI. The CDR3 covers 12 residues. V lost 8 bases to trimming and J lost 2 bases; unmatched junction nucleotides: 3. The CDR3 spells CASLADTYEQYF. CDR3 DNA: TGTGCCAGCCTAGCGGATACCTACGAGCAGTACTTC. The complete variable domain, with remaining parts taken from reference TRBV2 and TRBJ2-7, reads EPEVTQTPSHQVTQMGQEVILRCVPISNHLYFYWYRQILGQKVEFLVSFYNNEISEKSEIFDDQFSVERPDGSNFTLKIRSTKLEDSAMYFCASLADTYEQYFGPGTRLTVT.

V is TRBV19 and J is TRBJ2-1, with D perhaps given as TRBD1 or TRBD2 (7 bases each). Germline loops: CDR1 LNHDA, CDR2 SQIVND (reference sequence). The CDR3 has 16 residues. With 7 bases removed from V and 0 bases from J, the gap between germline ends came to 16 bases. CDR3 protein: CASKGQGGASYNEQFF. For the CDR3, the DNA is TGTGCCAGTAAAGGCCAGGGGGGGGCCTCCTACAATGAGCAGTTCTTC.

The chain joins TRBV7-6 to TRBJ2-1; the match to TRBD2 covers 13 bases. Looked up from germline, CDR1 is SGHVS and CDR2 is FNYEAQ. The CDR3 has 15 amino acids. V trimming: 3 bases; J trimming: 7 bases; junction bases outside the gene matches: 3. Here the CDR3 reads CASSFTSGGENEQFF. The CDR3 DNA sequence: TGTGCCAGCAGCTTCACTAGCGGGGGGGAGAATGAGCAGTTCTTC.

This clone was picked up a small number of times. V usage is TRBV30 and J usage is TRBJ1-2; possible D gene TRBD1, 6 bases. The germline V gene has CDR1 GTSNPN and CDR2 SVGIG (reference sequence). This CDR3 has 11 amino acids. The germline V and J ends were trimmed by 1 base and 6 bases, with 6 bases remaining between them. The CDR3, as DNA: TGTGCCTGGAGTGGGACAGATGGCTACACCTTC. Amino acids: CAWSGTDGYTF.